Below are 31 T cell receptor beta chains sequenced from a single sample in a study of Graves' ophthalmopathy and Graves' hyperthyroidism. RNA transcripts yielded amplified TCR beta CDR3 regions. The workflow started with a first-round RT-PCR run with HTBI primers and then moved on to a second-round multiplex PCR. TCRdb independently ran MiXCR on the multiplex PCR reads; one entry per CDR3 protein. The sample lists about 220,000 distinct CDR3 sequences, under 25% occurring once. The sample taken for sequencing was peripheral blood. The source of these receptors is a woman between 45 and 60 years old with Graves' ophthalmopathy.

The sample holds many counts of this clonotype. The chain joins TRBV20-1 to TRBJ2-5; D is possibly TRBD2 (7 bases). The germline gives CDR1 DFQATT, CDR2 SNEGSKA (reference sequence). The V end was cut by 5 bases, the J end by 5 bases, with 18 bases between. CDR3 size: 14 residues. CDR3 DNA: TGCAGTGCTTCGGAGGGGGGGAGTAGGGAGACCCAGTACTTC. This gives the protein CSASEGGSRETQYF.

The V gene is TRBV6-5, the J gene TRBJ1-5; the D gene is possibly TRBD1 (5 bases). V was cut by 4 bases and J by 7 bases, with 17 bases left in between. CDR3 length equals 15 residues. Germline V lookup: CDR1 MNHEY, CDR2 SVGAGI. CDR3 sequence: CASSFPARELQPQHF. In DNA, the CDR3 is TGTGCCAGCAGTTTCCCGGCCAGGGAGTTACAGCCCCAGCATTTT.

The gene calls are TRBV20-1 and TRBJ2-5; D uncertain. Trimming pared 3 bases from V and 3 bases from J, leaving 11 bases between. The germline CDR1 and CDR2 sequences are DFQATT and SNEGSKA (reference sequence). The CDR3 covers 13 residues. The CDR3 sequence is CSASSNLKETQYF. CDR3 in DNA: TGCAGTGCTAGTAGTAACCTTAAAGAGACCCAGTACTTC.

This clonotype appeared many times. The chain recombines TRBV6-1 with TRBJ2-5; perhaps TRBD1 as D (6 bases). The germline V gene has CDR1 MNHNS and CDR2 SASEGT. The CDR3 covers 13 residues. The ends were cut back, 6 bases at V and 4 bases at J, with 12 bases in the middle. In DNA form, the CDR3 reads TGTGCCAGCAGAGTACAGGGTCGAGAGACCCAGTACTTC. Translating gives CASRVQGRETQYF.

This clonotype was observed many times. V gene TRBV12-3 or TRBV12-4 combines with J gene TRBJ2-7; D unclear. Trimming removed 3 bases from V and 6 bases from J, with 9 bases in between. The CDR3 is 12 residues long. In DNA, the CDR3 is TGTGCCAGCAGTTTCATTGGGATCGAGCAGTACTTC. The encoded protein is CASSFIGIEQYF.

This clonotype was seen at least ten times. The chain links TRBV10-3 to TRBJ1-2; the D gene is possibly TRBD1 (6 bases). The germline V gene encodes CDR1 ENHRY and CDR2 SYGVKD. Trimming took 10 bases from V and 4 from J, leaving 25 bases between them. The CDR3 contains 16 residues. The DNA for the CDR3 is TGTGCCACCCAAGGGGGGAACAGGGATGCAAGCTATGGCTACACCTTC. Its protein is CATQGGNRDASYGYTF.

This clonotype was counted at least ten times. The J gene is TRBJ2-5, the V gene TRBV28; 11 bases are a match to TRBD1. Per germline, CDR1 MDHEN and CDR2 SYDVKM. The CDR3 is 17 amino acids. Germline trimming cut 5 bases from V and 0 bases from J; bases unmatched to any gene: 8. CDR3: CASSGGQGGLYQETQYF. CDR3 nucleotides: TGTGCCAGCAGTGGGGGACAGGGGGGACTTTACCAAGAGACCCAGTACTTC.

In its sample, this clonotype was seen many times. This chain connects TRBV20-1 to TRBJ1-5; 10 nucleotides line up with TRBD1. V was clipped by 6 bases and J by 1 base; unmatched bases: 3. CDR3 length: 14 amino acids. Germline lookup yields CDR1 DFQATT and CDR2 SNEGSKA (reference sequence). The CDR3: CSARQGASNQPQHF. The CDR3 nucleotides are TGCAGTGCCCGACAGGGGGCGAGCAATCAGCCCCAGCATTTT.

Notes on this clonotype: Relative to the germline gene, one junction end is altered; a read error may explain this. The chain employs TRBV7-9 and TRBJ2-7; D remains ambiguous. The CDR3 loop spans 12 amino acids. The germline V gene has CDR1 SEHNR and CDR2 FQNEAQ (reference sequence). CDR3 protein: CASSLSSYGQYF. CDR3 bases: TGTGCCAGCAGCTTATCCAGCTACGGGCAGTACTTC.

At least ten counts were recorded for this clonotype. This sequence joins TRBV6-1 and TRBJ1-1; no clear D. The germline CDR1 and CDR2 sequences are MNHNS and SASEGT. The CDR3 is made up of 13 amino acids. V lost 3 bases and J lost 7, with 12 bases in between. The CDR3 sequence is CASSDSRSYEAFF. DNA of the CDR3: TGTGCCAGCAGTGATAGCAGATCCTATGAAGCTTTCTTT.

This clonotype was detected a few times. The chain has TRBV7-9 and TRBJ2-5; the match to TRBD2 covers 10 bases. CDR1 and CDR2 (germline): SEHNR, FQNEAQ (reference sequence). The ends lost 2 bases at V and 5 bases at J; junction bases unmatched: 5. The CDR3 spans 15 residues. The CDR3 sequence: CASSLSGRAGETQYF. The DNA of the CDR3 is TGTGCCAGCAGCTTAAGCGGGAGGGCCGGTGAGACCCAGTACTTC.

V usage is TRBV9 and J usage is TRBJ2-2; TRBD1 matches 10 bases. After removal of 3 bases from V and 3 bases from J, the junction contained 8 bases not matched to a gene. CDR1 and CDR2 (germline): SGDLS, YYNGEE. The CDR3 consists of 17 residues. The CDR3 reads CASSARPGTGDTGELFF. The CDR3 DNA follows: TGTGCCAGCAGCGCCCGACCGGGGACAGGGGACACCGGGGAGCTGTTTTTT.

This clonotype was counted many times. The chain links TRBV20-1 to TRBJ2-7, with no clear D. CDR1 is DFQATT, CDR2 SNEGSKA, per germline (reference sequence). The CDR3 loop spans 14 amino acids. V lost 0 bases and J lost 6, with 15 bases in between. The CDR3 loop reads CSAREFYGLSEQYF. CDR3 DNA: TGCAGTGCTAGAGAGTTCTATGGTCTAAGCGAGCAGTACTTC.

In this sample, this clonotype turned up many times. The gene calls are TRBV12-3 or TRBV12-4 and TRBJ1-2; no definite D call. The CDR3 spans 13 residues. The V end lost 3 bases, the J end lost 5 bases, and 10 bases lay between the germline ends. The CDR3 DNA reads TGTGCCAGCAGTTTCCAGTCTGTATATGGCTACACCTTC. Translated, it gives CASSFQSVYGYTF.

This clonotype was detected ten times or more. This chain links TRBV6-1 with TRBJ1-1; 8 bases line up with TRBD1. The germline CDR1 and CDR2 sequences are MNHNS and SASEGT. The CDR3 loop spans 14 amino acids. V lost 2 bases, J lost 4 bases, and 3 bases stayed unmatched. The CDR3 spells CASSESQGATEAFF. Written as DNA, the CDR3 is TGTGCCAGCAGTGAATCTCAGGGGGCCACTGAAGCTTTCTTT.

This clonotype was picked up many times. A clone one base away is much larger, so this may be a read error. The rearrangement uses TRBV7-2 and TRBJ2-7, with 9 positions matching TRBD2. Germline CDR1 reads SGHTA; CDR2 reads FQGNSA. CDR3 length equals 15 residues. The CDR3 region is CASSLASGSSYEQHF. CDR3 bases: TGTGCCAGCAGCTTAGCTAGCGGGAGCTCCTACGAGCAGCACTTC.

Many counts were recorded for this clonotype. The chain uses TRBV7-2 and TRBJ2-5; possibly TRBD1 or TRBD2 for D (7 bases each). Trimming took off 5 bases at V and 5 bases at J, with 15 bases between the two ends. CDR3 length: 14 residues. Germline CDR1 and CDR2: SGHTA and FQGNSA. The CDR3 spells CASSRSGGGETQYF. As DNA, the CDR3 is TGTGCCAGCAGCCGTTCAGGGGGAGGGGAGACCCAGTACTTC.

This clonotype was observed at least ten times. The rearrangement joins TRBV27 to TRBJ2-7; TRBD1 agrees at 9 bases. Germline V gene lookup returns CDR1 MNHEY and CDR2 SMNVEV (reference sequence). This CDR3 is 14 amino acids long. Unmatched junction bases numbered 4, after V lost 2 bases and J lost 5 bases. The CDR3 spells CASSLTQGANEQYF. CDR3 coding DNA: TGTGCCAGCAGTTTAACACAGGGGGCTAACGAGCAGTACTTC.

This clonotype occurred many times. The chain links TRBV14 to TRBJ1-3; D is undetermined. There are 15 residues in the CDR3. Trimming shortened V by 1 base and J by 4 bases, and 11 bases separated the two germline ends. Germline assignment: CDR1 SGHDN and CDR2 FVKESK. The CDR3 coding sequence is TGTGCCAGCAGCCAAGCCGCTCGATACGGAAACACCATATATTTT. It codes for CASSQAARYGNTIYF. Combining the CDR3 with reference TRBV14 and TRBJ1-3 gives the whole variable domain EAGVTQFPSHSVIEKGQTVTLRCDPISGHDNLYWYRRVMGKEIKFLLHFVKESKQDESGMPNNRFLAERTGGTYSTLKVQPAELEDSGVYFCASSQAARYGNTIYFGEGSWLTVV.

This clonotype was found many times. V usage is TRBV7-2 and J usage is TRBJ2-5, with a tentative D call TRBD2 (5 bases). Germline loops: CDR1 SGHTA, CDR2 FQGNSA. There are 14 residues in the CDR3. Trimming pared 1 base from V and 4 bases from J, leaving 10 bases between. The CDR3 DNA follows: TGTGCCAGCAGCTTAGGAAGACTAAGAGAGACCCAGTACTTC. Protein sequence: CASSLGRLRETQYF.

This clonotype was seen many times. V is TRBV20-1 and J is TRBJ2-2, with D uncertain. This CDR3 region has 11 residues. Deletions cut 1 base from V and 4 bases from J, with 1 base between. The germline V gene has CDR1 DFQATT and CDR2 SNEGSKA (reference sequence). CDR3 region: CSARATGELFF. The DNA for the CDR3 is TGCAGTGCTAGAGCCACCGGGGAGCTGTTTTTT.

The chain is built from TRBV12-3 or TRBV12-4 and TRBJ1-1; D gene ambiguous. The CDR3 sequence is 14 residues long. Trimming cost V 4 bases and J 4 bases, with 13 bases left between them. The CDR3 DNA is TGTGCCAGCAGTTCGCGGCCGGAGGGCACTGAAGCTTTCTTT. This codes for CASSSRPEGTEAFF.

The chain employs TRBV27 and TRBJ2-7; 7 bases match TRBD2. The CDR3 runs 15 residues. V lost 3 bases, J lost 2 bases, and 7 bases stayed unmatched. Per the germline V gene, CDR1 is MNHEY and CDR2 is SMNVEV (reference sequence). The CDR3 is CASSLISAGAYEQYF. CDR3 bases: TGTGCCAGCAGTTTGATATCCGCGGGGGCCTACGAGCAGTACTTC.

This clonotype has at least ten counts. The chain links TRBV6-5 to TRBJ1-6; D might be TRBD1 (5 bases). Between the trimmed V and J ends, which lost 0 bases and 8 bases, there was a span of 8 bases. CDR1 is MNHEY, CDR2 SVGAGI, per germline. This CDR3 has 14 amino acids. Here the CDR3 DNA reads TGTGCCAGCAGTTACTCGGGGGTGGATTCACCCCTCCACTTT. It encodes CASSYSGVDSPLHF.

The chain employs TRBV20-1 and TRBJ1-5; 10 nucleotides match TRBD1. Germline CDR1 DFQATT, CDR2 SNEGSKA (reference sequence). Trimming removed 6 bases from V and 5 bases from J; junction bases left unmatched: 4. The CDR3 runs 13 residues. The CDR3 is CSAGQGIHQPQHF. For the CDR3, the DNA is TGCAGTGCGGGACAGGGGATCCATCAGCCCCAGCATTTT.

In its sample, this clonotype was seen many times. The chain's CDR3 is CASSFGTVNTEAFF. CDR3 bases: TGTGCCAGCAGTTTCGGGACGGTGAACACTGAAGCTTTCTTT. The chain links TRBV27 to TRBJ1-1; D perhaps matches TRBD1 (5 bases). The germline V gene has CDR1 MNHEY and CDR2 SMNVEV (reference sequence). This CDR3 spans 14 amino acids. Trimming took off 3 bases at V and 0 bases at J, with 8 bases between the two ends.

CDR3 in amino acids: CASSFRVDNQETQYF. Here the CDR3 DNA reads TGTGCCAGCAGTTTCAGGGTGGATAACCAAGAGACCCAGTACTTC. This rearrangement joins TRBV27 to TRBJ2-5, with D perhaps matching TRBD1 (5 bases). V was trimmed by 3 bases and J by 0 bases, leaving 11 bases between them. Germline V gene sequence: CDR1 MNHEY, CDR2 SMNVEV (reference sequence). CDR3 length equals 15 residues.

The chain carries TRBV4-2 and TRBJ1-1; no reliable D call. CDR3 length: 13 amino acids. Germline V gene data show CDR1 as LGHNA and CDR2 as YNFKEQ. V was clipped by 0 bases and J by 1 base, with 3 bases between them. CDR3 sequence: CASSQDPNTEAFF. DNA of the CDR3: TGTGCCAGCAGCCAAGATCCGAACACTGAAGCTTTCTTT.

The sample holds many counts of this clonotype. This chain uses TRBV9 with TRBJ2-7, with 9 bases matching TRBD2. The junction had 9 bases not matched to a gene; V was cut back by 6 bases and J by 5 bases. The CDR3 is 14 amino acids. Germline CDR1 SGDLS, CDR2 YYNGEE. CDR3 residues: CASTQGLAGNEQYF. The CDR3 nucleotides read TGTGCCAGCACCCAAGGGCTAGCGGGAAACGAGCAGTACTTC.

This chain joins TRBV28 and TRBJ2-7; TRBD1 matches at 7 bases. The CDR3 runs 15 residues. The V and J ends lost 6 bases and 7 bases, in that order; junction bases with no gene match: 15. CDR1 and CDR2 (germline): MDHEN, SYDVKM. The CDR3 nucleotides are TGTGCCAGCAGCTCCGTTATAGGGACAGTGAAGGAGCAGTACTTC. This codes for CASSSVIGTVKEQYF.

The sample holds many counts of this clonotype. The rearrangement joins TRBV20-1 to TRBJ1-1; D is perhaps TRBD1 (6 bases). The CDR3 covers 13 residues. Germline CDR1 and CDR2: DFQATT and SNEGSKA (reference sequence). The V gene lost 4 bases and the J gene lost 5 bases, with 14 bases spanning the gap. CDR3 DNA: TGCAGTGCTAAGGTGGCAGGGGCGACTGAAGCTTTCTTT. Translating gives CSAKVAGATEAFF.